Listed here are 26 T cell receptor beta chains from one sample, sequenced in a study of T cell responses to AZD1222 COVID-19 vaccine. Method: immunoSEQ multiplex PCR; TCRdb's copy keeps in-frame clones and lacks some. The data show more than 150,000 clones, with 85% to 90% seen just once and around 0.5% held by the top ten. The sequenced sample was peripheral blood, obtained on day 0 of AZD1222 vaccination. The receptors were gathered from an adult in good health.

V usage is TRBV7-3 and J usage is TRBJ2-4; no reliable D call. The V end lost 4 bases, the J end lost 2 bases, and 9 bases lay between the germline ends. The CDR3 has 14 amino acids. CDR1 SGHTA and CDR2 FQGTGA come from the germline V gene. The CDR3 protein is CASSSDPSKNIQYF. In nucleotides, the CDR3 is TGTGCCAGCAGCTCCGACCCATCCAAAAACATTCAGTACTTC.

V gene TRBV15 combines with J gene TRBJ1-2; D gene ambiguous. This CDR3 has 12 residues. Germline values: CDR1 LNHNV, CDR2 YYDKDF (reference sequence). V lost 0 bases to trimming and J lost 8 bases, with 7 bases between them. The CDR3 nucleotides are TGTGCCACCAGCAGAGATAGCGTCGGCTACACCTTC. Residues: CATSRDSVGYTF.

This clone was recorded only once. The chain employs TRBV7-9 and TRBJ2-7; D gene ambiguous. CDR3 size: 14 residues. Trimming left V 6 bases short and J 0 bases short, with 12 bases between. Germline CDR1 SEHNR, CDR2 FQNEAQ (reference sequence). The CDR3 DNA follows: TGTGCCAGCAGTTGGGTCGGATCCTCCTACGAGCAGTACTTC. This encodes CASSWVGSSYEQYF.

The chain is built from TRBV2 and TRBJ1-3; possible D gene TRBD1, 6 bases. Germline assignment: CDR1 SNHLY and CDR2 FYNNEI. V was pared by 6 bases and J by 3 bases, with 21 bases between. The CDR3 has 17 amino acids. CDR3 residues: CASRAKQGSFSGNTIYF. Written as DNA, the CDR3 is TGTGCCAGCAGGGCCAAACAGGGATCGTTTAGTGGAAACACCATATATTTT.

This clone appeared a few times. The chain uses TRBV10-3 and TRBJ1-4; D remains ambiguous. Trimming shortened V by 3 bases and J by 2 bases, and 4 bases separated the two germline ends. Germline assignment: CDR1 ENHRY and CDR2 SYGVKD. The CDR3 contains 13 residues. The CDR3 coding sequence is TGTGCCATCAGTGATGGGACTAATGAAAAACTGTTTTTT. Protein sequence: CAISDGTNEKLFF.

V and J are TRBV28 and TRBJ2-2, with 8 bases aligning to TRBD2. The CDR3 is made up of 16 amino acids. After removal of 5 bases from V and 6 bases from J, the junction contained 11 bases not matched to a gene. Germline V gene data show CDR1 as MDHEN and CDR2 as SYDVKM. CDR3 DNA sequence: TGTGCCAGCAGTCCTACTAGCGGACCCCTTGCCGGGGAGCTGTTTTTT. Its protein product is CASSPTSGPLAGELFF.

J is TRBJ2-7 and V is TRBV4-3; 10 bases line up with TRBD1. This CDR3 is built from 15 residues. Germline trimming cut 0 bases from V and 4 bases from J; bases unmatched to any gene: 3. The germline CDR1 and CDR2 sequences are LGHNA and YSLEER. CDR3 sequence reads: CASSQEWDRGYEQYF. For the CDR3, the DNA is TGCGCCAGCAGCCAAGAGTGGGACAGGGGATACGAGCAGTACTTC.

The chain combines TRBV24-1 with TRBJ2-7; 8 nucleotides match TRBD2. Germline V CDR1 and CDR2: KGHDR, SFDVKD. The CDR3 consists of 15 residues. Trimming at V came to 5 bases and at J to 2 bases, leaving 7 bases not matched to a gene. CDR3 loop: CATSGGPGLAYEQYF. As DNA, the CDR3 is TGTGCCACCAGTGGCGGTCCGGGACTAGCCTACGAGCAGTACTTC.

This clone was counted a few times. This chain links TRBV9 with TRBJ2-7; TRBD2 aligns across 10 bases. V lost 0 bases to trimming and J lost 5 bases; unmatched junction nucleotides: 5. Germline-derived CDR1 and CDR2 are SGDLS and YYNGEE. There are 15 residues in the CDR3. In DNA form, the CDR3 reads TGTGCCAGCAGCGTAGCCCCAGCGGGAGGGCACGAGCAGTACTTC. Its translation: CASSVAPAGGHEQYF.

This clone appeared a few times. V and J are TRBV28 and TRBJ1-2, with D perhaps matching TRBD1 (5 bases). CDR1 is MDHEN, CDR2 SYDVKM, per germline. Trimming left V 5 bases short and J 2 bases short, with 12 bases between. The CDR3 consists of 14 residues. The CDR3 DNA reads TGTGCCAGCAGTCGCCCTACAGGCAACTATGGCTACACCTTC. This encodes CASSRPTGNYGYTF.

This CDR3 is CASSVGQPDSNQPQHF. CDR3 bases: TGTGCCAGCAGTGTAGGACAGCCTGATAGCAATCAGCCCCAGCATTTT. The chain couples TRBV2 to TRBJ1-5; a weak D match, TRBD1 (6 bases). Germline loops: CDR1 SNHLY, CDR2 FYNNEI. The ends were cut back, 4 bases at V and 0 bases at J, with 13 bases in the middle. This CDR3 is 16 amino acids long.

The chain joins TRBV4-1 to TRBJ1-2; 7 bases align to TRBD1. Germline CDR1 is MGHRA and CDR2 is YSYEKL. CDR3 size: 15 residues. Trimming cost V 4 bases and J 3 bases; bases outside gene matches: 8. The CDR3 spells CASSRYRGHYYGYTF. Written as DNA, the CDR3 is TGCGCCAGCAGCCGATACAGGGGCCACTACTATGGCTACACCTTC.

The chain employs TRBV2 and TRBJ2-7; TRBD2 matches 12 bases. Trimming removed 6 bases from V and 3 bases from J; junction bases left unmatched: 6. The V gene's germline CDR1 is SNHLY and CDR2 FYNNEI. CDR3 size: 15 residues. The CDR3 region is CASRLGLAGNYEQYF. DNA for the CDR3: TGTGCCAGCAGGTTGGGACTAGCGGGCAACTACGAGCAGTACTTC.

The J gene is TRBJ2-1, the V gene TRBV19; a possible D gene is TRBD1 (5 bases). Germline CDR1 LNHDA, CDR2 SQIVND (reference sequence). Trimming took 4 bases from V and 6 from J, leaving 16 bases between them. This CDR3 is built from 15 residues. The CDR3 nucleotides are TGTGCCAGTAGTACACCCCAGGGTTCGGTCAATGAGCAGTTCTTC. Protein: CASSTPQGSVNEQFF.

The chain is built from TRBV7-8 and TRBJ1-3; no definite D call. V was cut by 1 base and J by 0 bases, with 4 bases left in between. This CDR3 is built from 14 residues. Germline CDR1 SGHVS, CDR2 FQNEAQ. The CDR3 DNA sequence: TGTGCCAGCAGCTTAGTGGGCTCTGGAAACACCATATATTTT. Its translation: CASSLVGSGNTIYF.

The chain employs TRBV7-3 and TRBJ1-1, with D perhaps TRBD1 (5 bases). The CDR3 totals 12 residues. V was pared by 3 bases and J by 5 bases, with 7 bases between. The germline V gene has CDR1 SGHTA and CDR2 FQGTGA. DNA for the CDR3: TGTGCCAGCAGCTTGCCAGGGACTGAAGCTTTCTTT. Translating gives CASSLPGTEAFF. Combining the CDR3 with reference TRBV7-3 and TRBJ1-1 gives the whole variable domain GAGVSQTPSNKVTEKGKYVELRCDPISGHTALYWYRQSLGQGPEFLIYFQGTGAADDSGLPNDRFFAVRPEGSVSTLKIQRTERGDSAVYLCASSLPGTEAFFGQGTRLTVV.

The chain is built from TRBV7-2 and TRBJ1-1, with D perhaps TRBD1 (6 bases). V was shortened by 5 bases and J by 5 bases, with 15 bases between the two germline ends. The CDR3 loop spans 14 amino acids. CDR1 SGHTA and CDR2 FQGNSA come from the germline V gene. The CDR3 sequence: CASSQQGFGTEAFF. The CDR3, as DNA: TGTGCCAGCAGCCAACAGGGTTTCGGAACTGAAGCTTTCTTT.

The chain carries TRBV9 and TRBJ1-6; D gene uncertain. Trimming took 4 bases from V and 5 from J, leaving 19 bases between them. The germline CDR1 and CDR2 sequences are SGDLS and YYNGEE. The CDR3 loop spans 17 amino acids. The chain's CDR3 is CASSSFFGQSDNSPLHF. CDR3 DNA: TGTGCCAGCAGCTCCTTTTTTGGGCAGTCGGATAATTCACCCCTCCACTTT. Full variable domain (missing parts from reference TRBV9 and TRBJ1-6): DSGVTQTPKHLITATGQRVTLRCSPRSGDLSVYWYQQSLDQGLQFLIQYYNGEERAKGNILERFSAQQFPDLHSELNLSSLELGDSALYFCASSSFFGQSDNSPLHFGNGTRLTVT.

The rearrangement joins TRBV18 to TRBJ2-3; TRBD1 matches at 7 bases. With V trimmed by 3 bases and J by 0 bases, 6 bases remained unmatched. The CDR3 is made up of 16 amino acids. CDR1 and CDR2 from the germline V gene are KGHSH and LQKENI. CDR3: CASSPLVTGSTDTQYF. In DNA, the CDR3 is TGTGCCAGCTCACCCTTGGTGACAGGGAGCACAGATACGCAGTATTTT.

The chain joins TRBV13 to TRBJ1-4; TRBD1 is a possible D gene (6 bases). CDR1 PRHDT and CDR2 FYEKMQ come from the germline V gene (reference sequence). The CDR3 has 13 residues. Trimming shortened V by 6 bases and J by 4 bases, and 9 bases separated the two germline ends. CDR3 DNA: TGTGCCAGCAGTGGGGGCCGTAATGAAAAACTGTTTTTT. Protein sequence: CASSGGRNEKLFF.

This clone was counted a single time. The rearrangement links TRBV5-1 to TRBJ1-2; 8 positions agree with TRBD1. V trimming: 2 bases; J trimming: 4 bases; junction bases outside the gene matches: 1. CDR3 length: 13 residues. Germline CDR1 and CDR2: SGHRS and YFSETQ. CDR3 nucleotides: TGCGCCAGCAGCTTACAGGGGGGCTATGGCTACACCTTC. Translating gives CASSLQGGYGYTF. Full variable domain (outside the CDR3, taken from reference TRBV5-1 and TRBJ1-2): KAGVTQTPRYLIKTRGQQVTLSCSPISGHRSVSWYQQTPGQGLQFLFEYFSETQRNKGNFPGRFSGRQFSNSRSEMNVSTLELGDSALYLCASSLQGGYGYTFGSGTRLTVV.

This clone showed up just a few times. The V and J genes are TRBV5-1 and TRBJ1-1; TRBD1 might be the D (6 bases). This CDR3 is built from 14 residues. With 5 bases removed from V and 4 bases from J, the gap between germline ends came to 15 bases. CDR1 is SGHRS, CDR2 YFSETQ, per germline. The CDR3 nucleotides read TGCGCCAGCAGTAACGAGAAGGGGGGCACTGAAGCTTTCTTT. Amino acids: CASSNEKGGTEAFF.

This rearrangement joins TRBV28 to TRBJ1-4, with 7 bases that match TRBD1. The germline V gene has CDR1 MDHEN and CDR2 SYDVKM. V shed 6 bases, J shed 8 bases, and the junction held 12 bases outside the gene matches. The CDR3 consists of 15 residues. The CDR3 spells CASRALRDSAEKLFF. CDR3 nucleotides: TGTGCCAGCAGAGCCCTCAGGGACAGTGCCGAAAAACTGTTTTTT.

In nucleotides, the CDR3 is TGCAGTGCTAGTTTGGGCTTTGGGAACAATGAGCAGTTCTTC. This sequence encodes CSASLGFGNNEQFF. V and J are TRBV20-1 and TRBJ2-1; D not resolved. Germline V lookup: CDR1 DFQATT, CDR2 SNEGSKA (reference sequence). The V and J ends lost 3 bases and 5 bases respectively, with 14 bases between them. The CDR3 is 14 residues long.

The V and J genes are TRBV24-1 and TRBJ2-2, with D tentatively TRBD1 (6 bases). Trimming took off 6 bases at V and 8 bases at J, with 15 bases between the two ends. Germline CDR1 reads KGHDR; CDR2 reads SFDVKD. This CDR3 region has 14 residues. The CDR3 DNA reads TGTGCCACCAGTCAGGACAGCCCCCGAGGGGAGCTGTTTTTT. Translated: CATSQDSPRGELFF.

This clone was observed a single time. The chain joins TRBV18 to TRBJ1-2; D is undetermined. Trimming cost V 1 base and J 5 bases, with 17 bases left between them. Germline V lookup: CDR1 KGHSH, CDR2 LQKENI. The length of the CDR3 is 16 residues. The CDR3 bases are TGTGCCAGCTCACCACAGGTCGGACCCGACTCATATGGCTACACCTTC. Translating gives CASSPQVGPDSYGYTF.